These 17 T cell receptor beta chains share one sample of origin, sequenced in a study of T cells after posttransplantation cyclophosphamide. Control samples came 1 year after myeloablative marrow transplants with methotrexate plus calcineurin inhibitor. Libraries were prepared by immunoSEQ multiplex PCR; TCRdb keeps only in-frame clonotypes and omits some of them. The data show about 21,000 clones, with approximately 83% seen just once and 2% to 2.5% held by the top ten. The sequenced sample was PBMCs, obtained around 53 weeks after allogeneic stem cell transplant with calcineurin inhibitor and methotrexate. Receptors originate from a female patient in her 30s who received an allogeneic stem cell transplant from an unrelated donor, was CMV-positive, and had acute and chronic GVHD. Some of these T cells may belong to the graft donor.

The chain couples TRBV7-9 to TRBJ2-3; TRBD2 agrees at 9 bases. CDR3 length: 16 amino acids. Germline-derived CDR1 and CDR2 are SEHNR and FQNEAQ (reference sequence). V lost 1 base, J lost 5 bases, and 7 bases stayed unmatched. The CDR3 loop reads CASSLVEIAGEDTQYF. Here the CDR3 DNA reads TGTGCCAGCAGCTTAGTAGAGATAGCGGGAGAAGATACGCAGTATTTT.

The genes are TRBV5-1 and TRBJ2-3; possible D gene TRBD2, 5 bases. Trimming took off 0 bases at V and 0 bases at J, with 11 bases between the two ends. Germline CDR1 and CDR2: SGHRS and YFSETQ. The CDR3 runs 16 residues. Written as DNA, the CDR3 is TGCGCCAGCAGCTTGGAGGGAGCGGCTAGCACAGATACGCAGTATTTT. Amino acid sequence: CASSLEGAASTDTQYF.

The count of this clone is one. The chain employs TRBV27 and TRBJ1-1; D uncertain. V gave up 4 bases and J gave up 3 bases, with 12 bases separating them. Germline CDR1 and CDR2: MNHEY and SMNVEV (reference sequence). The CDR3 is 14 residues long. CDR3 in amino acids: CASSSPGSYTEAFF. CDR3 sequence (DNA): TGTGCCAGCAGTTCCCCGGGGTCGTACACTGAAGCTTTCTTT.

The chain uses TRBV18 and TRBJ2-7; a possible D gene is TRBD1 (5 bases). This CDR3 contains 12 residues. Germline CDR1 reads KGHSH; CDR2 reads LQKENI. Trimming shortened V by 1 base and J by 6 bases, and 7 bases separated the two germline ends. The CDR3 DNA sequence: TGTGCCAGCTCACCACAGGGGCTCGAGCAGTACTTC. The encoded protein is CASSPQGLEQYF. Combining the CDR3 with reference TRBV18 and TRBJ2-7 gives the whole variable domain NAGVMQNPRHLVRRRGQEARLRCSPMKGHSHVYWYRQLPEEGLKFMVYLQKENIIDESGMPKERFSAEFPKEGPSILRIQQVVRGDSAAYFCASSPQGLEQYFGPGTRLTVT.

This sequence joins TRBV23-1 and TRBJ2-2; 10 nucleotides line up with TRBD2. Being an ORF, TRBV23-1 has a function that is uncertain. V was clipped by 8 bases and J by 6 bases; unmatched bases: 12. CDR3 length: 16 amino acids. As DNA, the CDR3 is TGCGCCAGCGGACAGCGGGAGGGCCAAGCGGCCGGGGAGCTGTTTTTT. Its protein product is CASGQREGQAAGELFF.

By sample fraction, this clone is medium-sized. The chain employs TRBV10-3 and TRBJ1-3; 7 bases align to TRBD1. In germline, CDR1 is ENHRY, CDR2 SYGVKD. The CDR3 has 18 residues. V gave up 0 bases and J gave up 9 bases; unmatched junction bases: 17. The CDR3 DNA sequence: TGTGCCATCAGTGAGTCGGGCACAGGGGAAAGGCTTTTTGGCACCATATATTTT. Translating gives CAISESGTGERLFGTIYF.

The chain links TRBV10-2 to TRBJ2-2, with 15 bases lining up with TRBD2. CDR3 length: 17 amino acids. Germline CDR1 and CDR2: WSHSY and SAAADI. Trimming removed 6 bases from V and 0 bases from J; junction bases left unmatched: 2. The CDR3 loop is CASRGLAGGSNTGELFF. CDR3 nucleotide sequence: TGCGCCAGCAGAGGACTAGCGGGAGGGTCGAACACCGGGGAGCTGTTTTTT.

This CDR3 is CASSSGQGFQPQHF. CDR3 sequence (DNA): TGTGCCAGCAGTTCCGGACAGGGCTTTCAGCCCCAGCATTTT. This chain connects TRBV27 to TRBJ1-5, with 8 bases identical to TRBD1. Germline loops: CDR1 MNHEY, CDR2 SMNVEV (reference sequence). The CDR3 contains 14 residues. Trimming cost V 4 bases and J 6 bases; bases outside gene matches: 5.

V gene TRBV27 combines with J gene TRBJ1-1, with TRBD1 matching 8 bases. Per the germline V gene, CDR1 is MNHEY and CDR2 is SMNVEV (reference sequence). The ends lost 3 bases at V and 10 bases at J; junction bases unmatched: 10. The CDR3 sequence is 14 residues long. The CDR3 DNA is TGTGCCAGCAGTTTCTCAATCCAAGGGACAGGAGCTTTCTTT. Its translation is CASSFSIQGTGAFF.

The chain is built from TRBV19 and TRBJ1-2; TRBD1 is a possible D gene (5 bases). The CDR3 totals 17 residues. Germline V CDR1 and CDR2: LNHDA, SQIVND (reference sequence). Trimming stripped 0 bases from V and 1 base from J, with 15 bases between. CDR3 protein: CASSIDLLRVYNYGYTF. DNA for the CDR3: TGTGCCAGTAGTATAGATCTACTCAGGGTTTATAACTATGGCTACACCTTC. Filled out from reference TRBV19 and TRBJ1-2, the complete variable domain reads DGGITQSPKYLFRKEGQNVTLSCEQNLNHDAMYWYRQDPGQGLRLIYYSQIVNDFQKGDIAEGYSVSREKKESFPLTVTSAQKNPTAFYLCASSIDLLRVYNYGYTFGSGTRLTVV.

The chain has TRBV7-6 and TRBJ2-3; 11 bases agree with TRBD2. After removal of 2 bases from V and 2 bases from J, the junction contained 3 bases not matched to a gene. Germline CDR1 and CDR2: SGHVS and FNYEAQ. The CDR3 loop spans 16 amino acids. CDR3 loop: CASSLLAGGPTDTQYF. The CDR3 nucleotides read TGTGCCAGCAGCTTATTAGCGGGGGGGCCCACAGATACGCAGTATTTT.

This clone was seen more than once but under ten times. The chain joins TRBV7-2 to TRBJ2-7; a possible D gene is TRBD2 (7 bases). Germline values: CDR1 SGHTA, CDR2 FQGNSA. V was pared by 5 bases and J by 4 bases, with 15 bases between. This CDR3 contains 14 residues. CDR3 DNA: TGTGCCAGCAGCCCAAGGGGGGGGATATACGAGCAGTACTTC. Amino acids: CASSPRGGIYEQYF.

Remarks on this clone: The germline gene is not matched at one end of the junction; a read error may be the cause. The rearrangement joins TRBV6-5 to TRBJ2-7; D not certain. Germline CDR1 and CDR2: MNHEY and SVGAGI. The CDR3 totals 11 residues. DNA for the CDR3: TGTGCCAGCAGCGACTGGTATACGGTGGGTTTC. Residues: CASSDWYTVGF.

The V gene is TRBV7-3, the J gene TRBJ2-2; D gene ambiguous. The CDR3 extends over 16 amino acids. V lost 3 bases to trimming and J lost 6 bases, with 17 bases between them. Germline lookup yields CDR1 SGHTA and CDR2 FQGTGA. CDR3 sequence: CASSFRSAAEAGELFF. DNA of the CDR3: TGTGCCAGCAGCTTCCGGTCTGCGGCCGAGGCCGGGGAGCTGTTTTTT.

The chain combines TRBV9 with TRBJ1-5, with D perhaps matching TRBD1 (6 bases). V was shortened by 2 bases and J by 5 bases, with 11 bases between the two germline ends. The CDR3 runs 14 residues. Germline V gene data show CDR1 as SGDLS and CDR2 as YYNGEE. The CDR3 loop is CASSVGTLYQPQHF. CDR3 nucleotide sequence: TGTGCCAGCAGCGTGGGGACACTATATCAGCCCCAGCATTTT.

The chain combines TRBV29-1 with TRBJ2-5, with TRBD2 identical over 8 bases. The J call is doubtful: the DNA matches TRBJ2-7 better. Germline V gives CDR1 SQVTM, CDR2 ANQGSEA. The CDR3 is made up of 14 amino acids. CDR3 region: CSVEPGGASYEQYF. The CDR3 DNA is TGCAGCGTCGAACCGGGGGGGGCTTCCTACGAGCAGTACTTC.

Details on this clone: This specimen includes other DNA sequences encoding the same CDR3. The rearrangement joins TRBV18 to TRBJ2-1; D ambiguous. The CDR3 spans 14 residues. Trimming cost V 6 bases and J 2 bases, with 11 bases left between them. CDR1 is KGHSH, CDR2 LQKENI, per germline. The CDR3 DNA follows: TGTGCCAGCTCGCCGTTTCTAGCCTACAATGAGCAGTTCTTC. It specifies CASSPFLAYNEQFF. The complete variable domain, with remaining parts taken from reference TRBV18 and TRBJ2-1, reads NAGVMQNPRHLVRRRGQEARLRCSPMKGHSHVYWYRQLPEEGLKFMVYLQKENIIDESGMPKERFSAEFPKEGPSILRIQQVVRGDSAAYFCASSPFLAYNEQFFGPGTRLTVL.